This T cell receptor beta chain came from a study of blood T cells in healthy people across ages (dated by TCRdb to the mid-2010s). Background on the whole study: Template switching captured roughly one uniquely barcoded TCR beta cDNA molecule per two T cells in model experiments. To track age-related changes in TCR beta repertoire diversity, the study relied on deep sequencing normalized with unique cDNA molecular identifiers. Donors were grouped into four age groups: young (average approximately 15 years), middle-aged (approximately 41), aged (62) and long-lived (about 82). To avoid experimental bias, donors of different ages were distributed randomly across sequencing lanes. Two additional independent replicas of 1 million unique cDNA reads from the same blood draw were analyzed for two donors (one aged 18 to 30 and one aged 80 or older). The investigation overall reported the following: Estimates of total diversity from one million sequenced T cells were regarded as lower bounds and underestimates. The percentage of naive T cells measured by flow cytometry correlated strongly with observed TCR beta diversity. Because profiling used bulk unsorted PBMCs, naive and antigen-experienced compartments could not be compared conclusively. Because donor CMV infection status was unknown, age-related changes in expanded clonotypes were potentially confounded. As age increased, observed TCR beta diversity per million T cells dropped in a roughly linear way, and a significant reduction was already evident by age 40. The long-lived group showed more naive CD4+ T cells, fewer expanded clones and increased TCR diversity than the aged group, suggesting age selection.

Systemically healthy Caucasian individuals from Russia, around 39 in total and aged about 6 to 95 years, were included as donors. Each donor gave about 10 milliliters of peripheral blood, drawn into EDTA-treated Vacutainer tubes. Ficoll-Paque density-gradient centrifugation was used to isolate PBMCs, with at least 6.5 million per sample. Trizol reagent was used to extract total RNA from PBMCs, with at least 6 micrograms per sample. For every donor, flow cytometry on a PBMC aliquot measured the percentage of naive CD45RAhigh/CD27high T cells. Many counts were recorded for this clonotype. Its antigen target is currently unknown. No base qualities exist here, and no much larger clone lies one base off it. The junction shows trimming of 4 bases on V and 3 bases on J, plus 22 bases between the germline ends. CDR1 MNHNS and CDR2 SASEGT were looked up in the germline V gene. From cysteine to phenylalanine, the CDR3 is 17 amino acids long. Of the read, only the CDR3 DNA is kept; its 51 bases are in frame from base 1.

The receptor library was made with 5' RACE. This sample was sequenced with an Illumina HiSeq 2500. A second PCR of about 7 to 12 cycles was run with a J-beta primer mix and a sample-barcoded 5' primer. Each TCR beta cDNA molecule received a unique molecular identifier from a template-switch 5' adaptor carrying 12 random nucleotides. At least 2.5 million CDR3-containing paired-end reads were obtained from each sample. First-strand cDNA was synthesized from all RNA with the Mint cDNA synthesis kit, primed by a TRBC-specific oligonucleotide. All cDNA was treated with uracil-DNA glycosylase and then went through a first 18-cycle PCR with the universal primers M1SS and BC2_uni_R. Per the authors' processing: Each sample was normalized by randomly selecting 1 million high-quality reads, each carrying a distinct molecular identifier. Instead of being binned into consensus sequences, reads with shared molecular identifiers were discarded. MiTCR, run with a Q25 quality threshold and the strictest error-elimination algorithm, handled CDR3 identification, clonotype clustering and error correction. A nonparametric unseen species model using Euler transformation provided a lower-bound estimate of total TCR beta diversity. Through fastp at Q25 and MiXCR, TCRdb rebuilt clones from the public reads, retaining in-frame beta chains. Rows matching on CDR3 protein sequence are summarized as one entry with the most common DNA and genes. TCRdb, not the authors, supplied the V and J calls. Counted in this sample were hundreds of thousands of distinct CDR3 sequences; 32% of them appeared once. The top ten hold about 16% of the sample.

The specimen sequenced was blood. The rearranged chain carries TRBV6-1 and TRBJ2-7; TRBD1 might be the D gene, on 6 matching bases. This receptor was obtained from a woman of 80 years or more in good health. Donor details come from another sample of the same person, matched by shared clones. CDR3 protein: CASSAKVQGASVYEQYF. The base sequence is TGTGCCAGCAGTGCAAAGGTACAGGGCGCATCTGTCTACGAGCAGTACTTC.